This T cell receptor beta chain was recovered during a study of blood T cell repertoires in COVID-19. At the level of the study: Samples of COVID-19 (acute and convalescent) were obtained from the United States, Italy and Spain. Sources were T cells, B-cell-depleted T cells, or PBMCs; the material itself was cDNA or gDNA.

In the authors' methods: Reference gene primer amplification gave nucleated cell count estimates. This table comes from immunoSEQ multiplex PCR, and its TCRdb copy is limited to in-frame clones, with some not included. The V and J calls and clone size were taken over from that table, and D and trimming were inferred from the DNA. Of 300,000 to 350,000 clones in the sample, around 90% were seen once. Germline CDR1 SNHLY, CDR2 FYNNEI. Between the trimmed V and J ends, which lost 8 bases and 1 base, there was a span of 28 bases. This CDR3 has 19 residues. The TCR originated in a woman younger than 30 who had recovered from COVID-19. The sequenced sample was peripheral blood. The genes are TRBV2 and TRBJ2-3; TRBD2 is a possible D gene (6 bases). The CDR3 sequence is CASLSDGTYSPPRTDTQYF. CDR3 DNA: TGTGCCAGCTTAAGCGATGGGACTTACTCTCCCCCACGCACAGATACGCAGTATTTT.